Presented here are 19 T cell receptor beta chains from one specimen sequenced in a study of T-cell reconstitution after alpha-beta-depleted transplantation in children. Unique molecular identifiers were incorporated when the TCRbeta library was constructed. TCRdb called the PCR reads again in MiXCR, with one record for every CDR3 protein. Among some 120,000 distinct CDR3 sequences listed, 9.5% to 10% were seen once. The sequenced sample was PBMCs, mostly from graft donor cells, obtained 180 days after TCRalphabeta/CD19-depleted stem cell transplant. These receptors were taken from a girl under two years old who had a stem cell transplant for combined immunodeficiency, so the T cells may come from the graft donor.

On this clonotype: The junction and the germline gene differ at one end; a read error may be behind it. The rearrangement uses TRBV29-1 and TRBJ2-7; 8 bases are a match to TRBD1. Germline lookup yields CDR1 SQVTM and CDR2 ANQGSEA. This CDR3 contains 13 residues. CDR3 protein: CIVRPGGNYEQYF. For the CDR3, the DNA is TGCATCGTTCGGCCAGGGGGCAACTACGAGCAGTACTTC.

CDR3 DNA: TGTGCCAGCAGCTTCGGGGGAACTAGCACAGATACGCAGTATTTT. This gives the protein CASSFGGTSTDTQYF. J is TRBJ2-3 and V is TRBV7-2; D perhaps matches TRBD2 (6 bases). In germline, CDR1 is SGHTA, CDR2 FQGNSA. Trimming left V 3 bases short and J 0 bases short, with 10 bases between. The CDR3 is 15 amino acids. Filled out from reference TRBV7-2 and TRBJ2-3, the complete variable domain reads GAGVSQSPSNKVTEKGKDVELRCDPISGHTALYWYRQSLGQGLEFLIYFQGNSAPDKSGLPSDRFSAERTGGSVSTLTIQRTQQEDSAVYLCASSFGGTSTDTQYFGPGTRLTVL.

This sequence joins TRBV20-1 and TRBJ2-3; 9 bases are a match to TRBD2. V was clipped by 6 bases and J by 6 bases; unmatched bases: 13. Germline CDR1 reads DFQATT; CDR2 reads SNEGSKA (reference sequence). This CDR3 is 15 amino acids long. The CDR3 sequence: CSAISGASGTDTQYF. CDR3 DNA sequence: TGCAGTGCAATTTCCGGGGCTAGCGGGACCGATACGCAGTATTTT.

The V call is TRBV5-1, the J call TRBJ1-1, with D perhaps matching TRBD1 (6 bases). Trimming left V 3 bases short and J 6 bases short, with 18 bases between. The germline V gene encodes CDR1 SGHRS and CDR2 YFSETQ. The CDR3 is 15 residues long. CDR3 nucleotides: TGCGCCAGCAGCTCATCCCTACAGGGCGGCGCTGAAGCTTTCTTT. This codes for CASSSSLQGGAEAFF.

This clonotype was picked up a small number of times. CDR3 nucleotide sequence: TGTGCCAGCTCACCACTTAACCGGGTGTCCTACAATGAGCAGTTCTTC. Its translation is CASSPLNRVSYNEQFF. The chain employs TRBV18 and TRBJ2-1; D unresolved. Germline V gene lookup returns CDR1 KGHSH and CDR2 LQKENI. V was cut by 1 base and J by 1 base, with 11 bases left in between. CDR3 size: 16 residues.

There are many counts of this clonotype. The genes are TRBV7-6 and TRBJ1-3; weak D call: TRBD1 (6 bases). The CDR3 runs 15 residues. From germline, CDR1 is SGHVS and CDR2 FNYEAQ. V was trimmed by 4 bases and J by 7 bases, leaving 17 bases between them. The chain's CDR3 is CASSSRGGWGNTIYF. Here the CDR3 DNA reads TGTGCCAGCAGCTCCCGGGGGGGCTGGGGCAACACCATATATTTT.

The chain employs TRBV20-1 and TRBJ2-7; 7 nucleotides agree with TRBD2. V dropped 3 bases and J dropped 5; count of bases not matched to a gene: 13. The CDR3 extends over 15 amino acids. Germline assignment: CDR1 DFQATT and CDR2 SNEGSKA (reference sequence). The CDR3 here is CSASGGGFRGNEQYF. CDR3 bases: TGCAGTGCTAGTGGGGGGGGTTTTCGGGGAAACGAGCAGTACTTC.

Many counts were recorded for this clonotype. This rearrangement joins TRBV20-1 to TRBJ2-7, with 10 bases identical to TRBD1. Germline lookup yields CDR1 DFQATT and CDR2 SNEGSKA (reference sequence). This CDR3 contains 15 residues. Germline trimming cut 0 bases from V and 3 bases from J; bases unmatched to any gene: 5. DNA for the CDR3: TGCAGTGCTAGAGATGGGGGGACAGGGGTCTACGAGCAGTACTTC. Translation gives CSARDGGTGVYEQYF.

This clonotype was detected many times. The V and J genes are TRBV20-1 and TRBJ2-1, with 12 bases aligning to TRBD2. The CDR3 is 15 residues long. Germline V gives CDR1 DFQATT, CDR2 SNEGSKA (reference sequence). The CDR3, as DNA: TGCAGCAAACCCCCTCTAGCGGGGGGGAGGAATGAGCAGTTCTTC. This encodes CSKPPLAGGRNEQFF.

This clonotype was detected a few times. V usage is TRBV20-1 and J usage is TRBJ1-4; 10 positions match TRBD1. The CDR3 consists of 13 residues. From germline, CDR1 is DFQATT and CDR2 SNEGSKA (reference sequence). Trimming removed 5 bases from V and 7 bases from J; junction bases left unmatched: 4. CDR3 sequence (DNA): TGCAGTGCTGCCCGGGACAGGGGTGAAAAACTGTTTTTT. Amino acids: CSAARDRGEKLFF.

The table lists this clonotype with many counts. The chain uses TRBV5-4 and TRBJ1-1; 10 positions match TRBD1. V gave up 4 bases and J gave up 8 bases; unmatched junction bases: 11. CDR1 SGHNT and CDR2 YYREEE come from the germline V gene (reference sequence). This CDR3 contains 15 residues. The CDR3 sequence: CASSASPGQGPEAFF. In DNA, the CDR3 is TGTGCCAGCAGCGCTTCCCCGGGACAGGGGCCCGAAGCTTTCTTT.

This clonotype was found a few times. V is TRBV5-1 and J is TRBJ2-5; 7 bases agree with TRBD1. Germline lookup yields CDR1 SGHRS and CDR2 YFSETQ. This CDR3 is built from 14 residues. The V gene end was trimmed by 3 bases and the J gene end by 4 bases; junction bases not matched to a gene: 6. In DNA form, the CDR3 reads TGCGCCAGCAGCTCCACAGGGGAGCGAGAGACCCAGTACTTC. It yields the protein CASSSTGERETQYF.

Only a few counts were recorded for this clonotype. The V call is TRBV10-3, the J call TRBJ2-3; D call uncertain. Germline loops: CDR1 ENHRY, CDR2 SYGVKD. Trimming removed 6 bases at V and 2 bases at J, with 12 bases between. The CDR3 extends over 14 amino acids. In DNA, the CDR3 is TGTGCCATCAGGAGTCTAGTCTCCACAGATACGCAGTATTTT. Translation: CAIRSLVSTDTQYF.

This clonotype was picked up a small number of times. The chain is built from TRBV5-1 and TRBJ1-4; D call uncertain. Germline CDR1 and CDR2: SGHRS and YFSETQ. CDR3 size: 17 residues. V lost 1 base, J lost 0 bases, and 13 bases lay in between. The CDR3 nucleotides read TGCGCCAGCAGCTTGTACGCACGACCAGCAACTAATGAAAAACTGTTTTTT. It yields the protein CASSLYARPATNEKLFF.

This clonotype was recorded a few times. The chain uses TRBV20-1 and TRBJ2-5; D not certain. CDR3 length equals 14 residues. The V and J ends lost 3 bases and 5 bases respectively, with 16 bases between them. CDR1 is DFQATT and CDR2 is SNEGSKA in the germline V gene (reference sequence). CDR3 region: CSARTGRFRETQYF. CDR3 in DNA: TGCAGTGCTAGGACCGGGCGTTTTCGGGAGACCCAGTACTTC.

This clonotype has only a few counts. The chain is built from TRBV7-2 and TRBJ2-7, with TRBD1 matching over 10 bases. CDR1 is SGHTA and CDR2 is FQGNSA in the germline V gene. V dropped 5 bases and J dropped 6; count of bases not matched to a gene: 7. The CDR3 length is 14 residues. CDR3 loop: CASSRGTGVVEQYF. The CDR3 region has the DNA TGTGCCAGCAGCCGGGGGACAGGGGTGGTCGAGCAGTACTTC.

This clonotype was counted at least ten times. The genes are TRBV10-3 and TRBJ2-3, with D unresolved. The V and J ends lost 6 bases and 4 bases respectively, with 14 bases between them. CDR3 length: 14 residues. The germline V gene encodes CDR1 ENHRY and CDR2 SYGVKD. The CDR3 nucleotides read TGTGCCATCAGCGTTGTTAACCGCCCAGATACGCAGTATTTT. Its translation is CAISVVNRPDTQYF.

This clonotype was recorded at least ten times. This sequence joins TRBV20-1 and TRBJ2-5; TRBD2 aligns across 7 bases. Germline lookup yields CDR1 DFQATT and CDR2 SNEGSKA (reference sequence). The CDR3 is 15 residues long. After removal of 1 base from V and 1 base from J, the junction contained 6 bases not matched to a gene. The DNA for the CDR3 is TGCAGTGCTAGAGCCGCTCTAGCGGCCCAAGAGACCCAGTACTTC. Protein sequence: CSARAALAAQETQYF.

Turning to this clonotype: Since a much larger clone is just one base distant, this may be a read error. This chain uses TRBV27 with TRBJ2-7; D unclear. This CDR3 is built from 16 residues. V lost 4 bases and J 2 bases, leaving 18 bases between the germline ends. In germline, CDR1 is MNHEY, CDR2 SMNVEV (reference sequence). CDR3 nucleotides: TGTGCCAGCAGTTCGACCCCCTGGACCTCCACCTACGAGCAGTACTTC. Translation: CASSSTPWTSTYEQYF.